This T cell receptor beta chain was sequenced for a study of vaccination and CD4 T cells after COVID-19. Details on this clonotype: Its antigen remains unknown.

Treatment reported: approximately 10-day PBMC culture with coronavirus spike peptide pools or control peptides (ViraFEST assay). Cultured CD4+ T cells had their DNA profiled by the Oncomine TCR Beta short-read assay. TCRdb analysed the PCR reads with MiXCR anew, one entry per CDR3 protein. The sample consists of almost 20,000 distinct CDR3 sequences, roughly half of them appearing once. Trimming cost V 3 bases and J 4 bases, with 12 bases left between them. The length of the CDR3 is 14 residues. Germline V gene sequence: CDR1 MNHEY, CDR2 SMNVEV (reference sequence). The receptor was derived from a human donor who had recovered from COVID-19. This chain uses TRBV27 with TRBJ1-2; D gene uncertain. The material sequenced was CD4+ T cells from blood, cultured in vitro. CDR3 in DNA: TGTGCCAGCAGTTTGGGGATTACGACCTATGGCTACACCTTC. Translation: CASSLGITTYGYTF.